These T cell receptor beta chains were read from a single sample in a study of blood T cells in healthy people across ages. One entry per CDR3 protein, called by TCRdb with MiXCR from the 5' RACE reads. The sample carries some 1.8 million distinct CDR3 sequences, 30% to 40% recorded once. Source material: blood. The receptors shown here come from a human donor in good health. CDR3s include the opening cysteine and the closing phenylalanine or tryptophan. D genes are given only for firm matches. The listing skips clone size in some rows; elsewhere it reads once, few, many or a size class.

clone size	V gene	J gene	D gene	CDR3 DNA	CDR3 protein
-	TRBV10-3	TRBJ2-2	TRBD2	TGTGCCATCAGTGGACCTCGGACTAGCGGGGACACCGGGGAGCTGTTTTTT	CAISGPRTSGDTGELFF
-	TRBV20-1	TRBJ2-5	-	TGCAGTGCTTTGTACGTAAAAGAGACCCAGTACTTC	CSALYVKETQYF
-	TRBV12-3/TRBV12-4	TRBJ1-5	-	TGTGCCACCCACCAGCATTCGGATCAGCCCCAGCATTTT	CATHQHSDQPQHF
few	TRBV7-2	TRBJ1-5	-	TGTGCCAGCAGCCCCTATGGGCAACAGCCCCAGCATTTT	CASSPYGQQPQHF
-	TRBV29-1	TRBJ1-3	-	TGCAGCGTTGGAGGGGGTGAAAGGAACACCATATATTTT	CSVGGGERNTIYF
few	TRBV7-9	TRBJ1-2	-	TGTGCCAGCAGCCCTTATGGGACATTTGGCTACACCTTC	CASSPYGTFGYTF
few	TRBV5-1	TRBJ2-3	TRBD1	TGCGCCAGCAGCTCGTTAACCCGACAGGGCAGGACAGATACGCAGTATTTT	CASSSLTRQGRTDTQYF
once	TRBV10-3	TRBJ1-5	-	TGTGCCACTAAAGACCTTTGGGGGGATGGCAATCAGCCCCAGCATTTT	CATKDLWGDGNQPQHF
few	TRBV9	TRBJ2-1	-	TGTGCCAGCAGCGTAGGTCTGGGACAAGAGTACAATGAGCAGTTCTTC	CASSVGLGQEYNEQFF
-	TRBV7-2	TRBJ1-2	-	TGTGCCAGCAGCCCGCCGGGAGCAGGGGCCAACTATGGCTACACCTTC	CASSPPGAGANYGYTF
-	TRBV7-2	TRBJ1-2	-	TGTGCCAGCAGCCGCAACATTGACTATGGCTACACCTTC	CASSRNIDYGYTF
-	TRBV9	TRBJ1-6	-	TGTGCCAGCAGCGTAGGGCCAACTAGTAATTCACCCCTCCACTTT	CASSVGPTSNSPLHF
few	TRBV7-2	TRBJ2-7	TRBD2	TGTGCCAGCAGCTTCACACTAGCGGGGACCTACGAGCAGTACTTC	CASSFTLAGTYEQYF
few	TRBV7-2	TRBJ1-6	TRBD1	TGTGCCAGCAGCCGGACAGGGACAGGTTCACCCCTCCACTTT	CASSRTGTGSPLHF
-	TRBV6-5	TRBJ2-3	-	TGTGCCAGCAGTTACGAAACCGCAGGGAGGGATACGCAGTATTTT	CASSYETAGRDTQYF
many	TRBV29-1	TRBJ2-6	-	TGCAGCGTTCAAGGGTCTGGGGCCAACGTCCTGACTTTC	CSVQGSGANVLTF
-	TRBV6-5	TRBJ1-1	-	TGTGCCAGCAGGGACGGGCTCAGGGCTTTCTTT	CASRDGLRAFF
few	TRBV5-5	TRBJ2-1	-	TGTGCCAGCACCCCTCTGATGGGGGCCGCGTACAATGAGCAGTTCTTC	CASTPLMGAAYNEQFF
-	TRBV20-1	TRBJ1-4	TRBD1	TGCAGTGCTACAAGTAACAGGGGGCCGAGGGAAAAACTGTTTTTT	CSATSNRGPREKLFF
-	TRBV5-1	TRBJ1-1	-	TGCGCCAGCAGCTTGGACGGGCAGGGTGGGACTGAAGCTTTCTTT	CASSLDGQGGTEAFF
once	TRBV18	TRBJ2-5	TRBD2	TGTGCCAGCTCACCACTTGCTCAACGGGGGGGCCGGGAGACCCAGTACTTC	CASSPLAQRGGRETQYF
-	TRBV4-3	TRBJ2-7	-	TGCGCCAGCAGCCAACAACCCTCCCCCCCGGGGCCAACCTACGAGCAGTACTTC	CASSQQPSPPGPTYEQYF
-	TRBV12-3/TRBV12-4	TRBJ2-6	-	TGTGCCAGCAGTTTGCCCGCGAGGACAGTCCCTGGGGCCAACGTCCTGACTTTC	CASSLPARTVPGANVLTF
-	TRBV10-3	TRBJ1-5	TRBD1	TGTGCCAACGGACAGGGGGCCGATCAGCCCCAGCATTTT	CANGQGADQPQHF
-	TRBV11-2	TRBJ2-1	TRBD1	TGTGCCAGCAGCTTCCCCACCGGGACAGCCATCCCCCATATGGATGAGCAGTTCTTC	CASSFPTGTAIPHMDEQFF
-	TRBV24-1	TRBJ2-1	-	TGTGCCACCAGTGACCCGGGACGTAGTACTGATGAGCAGTTCTTC	CATSDPGRSTDEQFF
few	TRBV4-2	TRBJ2-5	-	TGTGCCAGCAGCCAAGGGGTATCAGAGACCCAGTACTTC	CASSQGVSETQYF
-	TRBV5-4	TRBJ2-1	-	TGTGCCAGCAGCTCGGGGACAACCCCCTACAATGAGCAGTTCTTC	CASSSGTTPYNEQFF
-	TRBV7-2	TRBJ2-1	-	TGTGCCAGCAGCCCACTCTCCTACGGTGAGCAGTTCTTC	CASSPLSYGEQFF
few	TRBV6-1	TRBJ2-1	-	TGTGCCAGCAGTGAAATGTCTTTAGGGACGGCTAGCTCCTACAATGAGCAGTTCTTC	CASSEMSLGTASSYNEQFF
once	TRBV5-1	TRBJ2-3	TRBD2	TGCGCCAGCAGCCCCCAGCGGGGGACCACAGATACGCAGTATTTT	CASSPQRGTTDTQYF
-	TRBV12-3/TRBV12-4	TRBJ1-2	-	TGTGCCAGCAGTTTAAAGTCGAACAGAGGCTACACCTTC	CASSLKSNRGYTF
-	TRBV29-1	TRBJ1-2	-	TGCAGCGTTGTACAGGGTTATGGCTACACCTTC	CSVVQGYGYTF
few	TRBV20-1	TRBJ2-7	TRBD2	TGCAGACCACAGCGGGGGGGCACATACGAGCAGTACTTC	CRPQRGGTYEQYF
few	TRBV7-2	TRBJ2-7	TRBD1	TGTGCCAGCAGCTTGGGCGGGGACAGGGCCTACGAGCAGTACTTC	CASSLGGDRAYEQYF
few	TRBV2	TRBJ2-1	TRBD1	TGTGCCAGCAGCCGATCTACAGGGGAGTCGAGTGAGCAGTTCTTC	CASSRSTGESSEQFF
-	TRBV7-2	TRBJ2-7	-	TGTGCCAGCAGCTCAAGCCCCGGTGTATCCTACGAGCAGTACTTC	CASSSSPGVSYEQYF
-	TRBV7-9	TRBJ2-3	TRBD1	TGTGCCAGCAGCTTAGAGACAGGGCCAGATACGCAGTATTTT	CASSLETGPDTQYF
-	TRBV6-1	TRBJ1-2	-	TGTGCCAGCTCATCAGGTGTGACCGGGACGGATTGGCATGGCTACACCTTC	CASSSGVTGTDWHGYTF
many	TRBV20-1	TRBJ1-1	TRBD1	TGCAGTGCAGGACAGGGGGCAAACACTGAAGCTTTCTTT	CSAGQGANTEAFF
-	TRBV3-1	TRBJ2-1	-	TGTGCCAGCAGCCAAGAAGTTATTTCCTACAATGAGCAGTTCTTC	CASSQEVISYNEQFF
-	TRBV20-1	TRBJ2-5	TRBD2	TGCAGTGCTAGAAGGACTAGCGGGTATGAGCAGTACTTC	CSARRTSGYEQYF
-	TRBV5-5	TRBJ1-4	-	TGTGTCAGCACCCCAGGGGCGTTTAATGAAAAACTGTTTTTT	CVSTPGAFNEKLFF
-	TRBV20-1	TRBJ2-4	-	TGCAGTGCTAGCTATCGGGGCTTAGCCAAAAACACTCAGTACTTC	CSASYRGLAKNTQYF
-	TRBV29-1	TRBJ1-2	TRBD1	TGCAGCGTTGAGCTCACAGGGGTTGGCTATGGCTACACCTTC	CSVELTGVGYGYTF
-	TRBV6-5	TRBJ2-6	-	TGTGCCAGCAGTCTTTGGGTCTCTGGGGCCAACGTCCTGACTTTC	CASSLWVSGANVLTF